This TCR beta chain is drawn from a study of regulatory and conventional T cells in RAG deficiency. Whole-study findings and limits: Treg unique TCR beta sequences were about 92-fold fewer in Omenn syndrome and CID/AS patients than controls.

This CDR3 contains 15 residues. Trimming at V came to 1 base and at J to 7 bases, leaving 5 bases not matched to a gene. The germline V gene encodes CDR1 LNHNV and CDR2 YYDKDF (reference sequence). Assay: immunoSEQ multiplex PCR; the TCRdb copy retains only in-frame clones and omits some. The sample yields 20,000 to 25,000 clones, around 97% seen once. This clone was observed a single time. Its matching antigen is unknown. Conventional CD4+ T cells were sorted from blood as CD25-low CD127-high cells. The same sample was also used in a study of regulatory T cells. That report adds: Amplification used 52 TRBV primers and 13 TRBJ primers.

This chain connects TRBV15 to TRBJ2-2, with TRBD1 matching 8 bases. This sequence was found in a human donor in good health. The specimen was CD25- CD4+ T cells sorted from blood. DNA for the CDR3: TGTGCCACCAGCAGAGTGCAGGGGGCCGGCGGGGAGCTGTTTTTT. This sequence encodes CATSRVQGAGGELFF.